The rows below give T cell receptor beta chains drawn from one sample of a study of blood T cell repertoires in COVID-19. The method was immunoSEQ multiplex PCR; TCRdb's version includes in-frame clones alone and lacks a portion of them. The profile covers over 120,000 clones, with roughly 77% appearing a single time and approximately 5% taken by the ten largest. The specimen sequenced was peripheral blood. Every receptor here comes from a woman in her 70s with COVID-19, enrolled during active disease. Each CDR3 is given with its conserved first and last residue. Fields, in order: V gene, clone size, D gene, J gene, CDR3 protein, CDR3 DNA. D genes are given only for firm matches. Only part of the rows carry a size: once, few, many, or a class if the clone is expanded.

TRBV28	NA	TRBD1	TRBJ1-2	CASSLLFRDRGGYTF	TGTGCCAGCAGTTTATTGTTCCGGGACAGGGGCGGCTACACCTTC
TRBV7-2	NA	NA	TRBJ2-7	CASSLGGRPGAYEQYF	TGTGCCAGCAGCTTAGGGGGCAGGCCGGGGGCCTACGAGCAGTACTTC
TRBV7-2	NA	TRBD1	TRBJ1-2	CASSDGQGTEVGYTF	TGTGCCAGCAGCGATGGACAGGGGACAGAGGTGGGCTACACCTTC
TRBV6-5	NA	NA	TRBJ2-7	CASSVRQGLYEQYF	TGTGCCAGCAGCGTACGGCAGGGGCTCTACGAGCAGTACTTC
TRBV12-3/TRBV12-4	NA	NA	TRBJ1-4	CASSFVAGEKLFF	TGTGCCAGCAGTTTTGTGGCGGGCGAAAAACTGTTTTTT
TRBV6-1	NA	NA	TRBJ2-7	CASSERFLVGGEQYF	TGTGCCAGCAGTGAAAGGTTTCTCGTGGGGGGAGAGCAGTACTTC
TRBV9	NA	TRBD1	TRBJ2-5	CASSVGYGDREETQYF	TGTGCCAGCAGCGTAGGATACGGAGACAGGGAGGAGACCCAGTACTTC
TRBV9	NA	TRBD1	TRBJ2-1	CASSGTGGTYNEQFF	TGTGCCAGCAGCGGGACAGGGGGCACGTACAATGAGCAGTTCTTC
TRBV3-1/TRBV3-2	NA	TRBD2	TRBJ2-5	CASSHGLAGETQYF	TGTGCCAGCAGCCACGGACTAGCGGGGGAGACCCAGTACTTC
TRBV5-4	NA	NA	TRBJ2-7	CASSLGQRNSYEQYF	TGTGCCAGCAGCTTGGGACAGCGAAACTCCTACGAGCAGTACTTC
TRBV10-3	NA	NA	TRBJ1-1	CAITSGARGTEAFF	TGTGCCATCACGTCCGGGGCCCGGGGGACTGAAGCTTTCTTT
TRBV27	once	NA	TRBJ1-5	CASSLRTDALRNQPQHF	TGTGCCAGCAGTCTTCGGACAGATGCTTTGCGCAATCAGCCCCAGCATTTT
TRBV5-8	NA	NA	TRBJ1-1	CASSFSRTEAFF	TGTGCCAGCAGCTTTTCCCGGACAGAAGCTTTCTTT
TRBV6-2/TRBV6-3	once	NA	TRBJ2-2	CASSYSRLTGELFF	TGTGCCAGCAGTTACTCCCGGTTAACCGGGGAGCTGTTTTTT
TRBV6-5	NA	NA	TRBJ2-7	CASSPPGSTYEQYF	TGTGCCAGCAGTCCCCCCGGGAGCACCTACGAGCAGTACTTC
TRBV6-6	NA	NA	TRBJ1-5	CATHSRGAGQPQHF	TGTGCCACCCACTCCCGTGGGGCTGGTCAGCCCCAGCATTTT
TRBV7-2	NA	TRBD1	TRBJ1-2	CASSLATGVGDGYTF	TGTGCCAGCAGCTTAGCGACAGGGGTGGGTGATGGCTACACCTTC
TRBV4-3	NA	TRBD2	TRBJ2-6	CASSQVAERGVGANVLTF	TGCGCCAGCAGCCAAGTAGCGGAACGGGGGGTTGGGGCCAACGTCCTGACTTTC
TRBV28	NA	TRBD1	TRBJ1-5	CASSRGRDRENQPQHF	TGTGCCAGCAGTCGAGGGCGGGACAGGGAGAATCAGCCCCAGCATTTT
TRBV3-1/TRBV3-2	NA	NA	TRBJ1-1	CAGSTSKTQAFF	TGTGCCGGCAGCACCTCGAAGACTCAAGCTTTCTTT
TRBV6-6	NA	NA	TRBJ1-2	CASVQGGYGYTF	TGTGCCAGCGTGCAGGGCGGATATGGCTACACCTTC
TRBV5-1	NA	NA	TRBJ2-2	CASHREPNTGELFF	TGCGCCAGCCACAGGGAGCCTAACACCGGGGAGCTGTTTTTT
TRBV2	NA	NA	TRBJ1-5	CASSEERGRQPQHF	TGTGCCAGCAGTGAGGAGCGAGGAAGACAGCCCCAGCATTTT
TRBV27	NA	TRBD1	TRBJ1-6	CASSPGTGYSPLHF	TGTGCCAGCAGCCCTGGGACAGGGTATTCACCCCTCCACTTT
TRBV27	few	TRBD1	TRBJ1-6	CASRTGLSGSPLHF	TGTGCCAGTCGGACAGGGCTCTCTGGTTCACCCCTCCACTTT
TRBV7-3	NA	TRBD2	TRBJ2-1	CASSPWGLAGGGSYNEQFF	TGTGCCAGCAGCCCATGGGGGCTAGCGGGGGGTGGCTCCTACAATGAGCAGTTCTTC
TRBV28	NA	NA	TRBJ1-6	CAAKPGYNSPLHF	TGTGCCGCCAAGCCGGGATATAATTCACCCCTCCACTTT
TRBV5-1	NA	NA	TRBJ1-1	CASSLAGGSTEAFF	TGCGCCAGCAGCTTGGCGGGGGGGAGCACTGAAGCTTTCTTT
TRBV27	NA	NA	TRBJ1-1	CASSPGLGNTEAFF	TGTGCCAGCAGTCCGGGACTCGGGAACACTGAAGCTTTCTTT
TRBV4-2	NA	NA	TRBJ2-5	CASSQDRDSPWTQYF	TGTGCCAGCAGCCAAGACCGGGACTCCCCGTGGACCCAGTACTTC
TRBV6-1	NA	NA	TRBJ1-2	CASSDRGRGYGYTF	TGTGCCAGCAGTGACCGGGGGAGGGGCTATGGCTACACCTTC
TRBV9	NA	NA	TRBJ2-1	CASSVLSSSGNEQFF	NA
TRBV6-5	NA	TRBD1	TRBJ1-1	CASQTGSTNTEAFF	TGTGCCAGTCAGACAGGGTCGACGAACACTGAAGCTTTCTTT
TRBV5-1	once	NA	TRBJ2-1	CASSMTFGNEQFF	TGCGCCAGCAGTATGACATTTGGGAATGAGCAGTTCTTC
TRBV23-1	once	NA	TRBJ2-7	CASSHPRLTASYEQYF	TGCGCCAGCAGTCACCCTAGGTTGACAGCCTCCTACGAGCAGTACTTC
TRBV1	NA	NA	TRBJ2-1	CTSSHSKSRSYNEQFF	TGCACCAGCAGCCATAGCAAGAGTAGATCTTACAATGAGCAGTTCTTC
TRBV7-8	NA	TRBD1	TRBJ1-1	CASSSTGLMNTEAFF	TGTGCCAGCAGCTCGACAGGGCTTATGAACACTGAAGCTTTCTTT
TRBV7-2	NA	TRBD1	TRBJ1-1	CASSPNRGEAFF	TGTGCCAGCAGCCCTAACAGGGGTGAAGCTTTCTTT
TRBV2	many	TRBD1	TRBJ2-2	CASSLGQGYGELFF	TGTGCCAGCAGTTTGGGACAGGGGTACGGGGAGCTGTTTTTT
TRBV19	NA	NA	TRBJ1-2	CASSIGTPETSNYGYTF	TGTGCCAGTAGTATAGGAACCCCCGAAACTTCCAACTATGGCTACACCTTC
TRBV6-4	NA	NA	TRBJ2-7	CASSEQENYEQYF	TGTGCCAGCAGTGAGCAGGAAAACTACGAGCAGTACTTC
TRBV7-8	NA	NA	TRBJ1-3	CASSFVSGGRENTIYF	TGTGCCAGCAGCTTCGTGTCGGGGGGCAGGGAAAACACCATATATTTT
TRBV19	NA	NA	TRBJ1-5	CASSTAGGSNQPQHF	TGTGCCAGTAGTACGGCGGGGGGTAGCAATCAGCCCCAGCATTTT
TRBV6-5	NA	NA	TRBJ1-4	CASSPGEKLFF	TGTGCCAGCAGTCCGGGGGAAAAACTGTTTTTT
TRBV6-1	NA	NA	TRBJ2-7	CASSEAPDYEQYF	TGTGCCAGCAGTGAAGCCCCAGACTACGAGCAGTACTTC
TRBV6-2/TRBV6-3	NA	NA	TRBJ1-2	CASSYPPAGVAGYTF	TGTGCCAGCAGTTACCCTCCAGCGGGGGTGGCTGGCTACACCTTC
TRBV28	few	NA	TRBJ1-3	CASSTGSGNTIYF	TGTGCCAGCAGTACGGGATCTGGAAACACCATATATTTT
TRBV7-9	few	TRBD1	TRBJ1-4	CASSTRQGLNEKLFF	TGTGCCAGCAGCACACGACAGGGCCTTAATGAAAAACTGTTTTTT
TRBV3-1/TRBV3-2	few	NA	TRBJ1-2	CASSQVRDGYTF	TGTGCCAGCAGCCAAGTGCGAGATGGCTACACCTTC
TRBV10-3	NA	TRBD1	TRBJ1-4	CATTRDRVNEKLFF	TGTGCCACCACCCGAGACAGGGTAAATGAAAAACTGTTTTTT
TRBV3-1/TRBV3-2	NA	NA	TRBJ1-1	CASSQSGNTEAFF	TGTGCCAGCAGCCAATCAGGGAACACTGAAGCTTTCTTT